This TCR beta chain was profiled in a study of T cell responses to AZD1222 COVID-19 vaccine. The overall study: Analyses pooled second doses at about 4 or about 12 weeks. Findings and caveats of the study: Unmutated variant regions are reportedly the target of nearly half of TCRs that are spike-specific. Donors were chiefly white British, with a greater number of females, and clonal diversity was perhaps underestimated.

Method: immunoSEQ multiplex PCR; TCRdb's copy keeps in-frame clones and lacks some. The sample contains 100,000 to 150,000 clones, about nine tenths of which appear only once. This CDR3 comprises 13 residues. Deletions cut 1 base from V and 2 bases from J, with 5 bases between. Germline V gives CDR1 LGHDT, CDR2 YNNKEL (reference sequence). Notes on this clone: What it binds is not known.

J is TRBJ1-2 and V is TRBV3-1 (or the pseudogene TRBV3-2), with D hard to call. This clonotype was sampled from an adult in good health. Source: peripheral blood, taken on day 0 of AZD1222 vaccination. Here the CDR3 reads CASSQVYNYGYTF. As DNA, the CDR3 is TGTGCCAGCAGCCAAGTTTACAACTATGGCTACACCTTC.